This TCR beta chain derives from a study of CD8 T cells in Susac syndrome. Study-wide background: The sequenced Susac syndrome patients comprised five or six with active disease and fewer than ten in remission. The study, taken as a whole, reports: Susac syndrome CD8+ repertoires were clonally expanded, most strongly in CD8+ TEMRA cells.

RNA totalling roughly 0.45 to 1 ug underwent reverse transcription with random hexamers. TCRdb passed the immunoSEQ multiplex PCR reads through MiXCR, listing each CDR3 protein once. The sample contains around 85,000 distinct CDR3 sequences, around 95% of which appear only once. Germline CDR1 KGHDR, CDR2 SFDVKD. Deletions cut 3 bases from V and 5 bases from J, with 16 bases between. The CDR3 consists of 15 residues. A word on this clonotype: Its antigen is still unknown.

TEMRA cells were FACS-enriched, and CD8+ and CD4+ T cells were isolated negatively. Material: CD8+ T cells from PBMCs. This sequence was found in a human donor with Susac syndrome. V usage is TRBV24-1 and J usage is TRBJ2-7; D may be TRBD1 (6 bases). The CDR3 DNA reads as TGTGCCACCAGTGATACAACAGGGCGAGATGACGAGCAGTACTTC. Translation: CATSDTTGRDDEQYF.